This TCR beta chain was obtained from a study of blood T cell repertoires in COVID-19. About the research overall: The samples span acute and convalescent COVID-19 from the United States, Italy and Spain. T cells, B-cell-depleted T cells, or PBMCs provided the cDNA or gDNA that served as material.

Original analysis: Amplification of reference gene primers provided the estimated nucleated cell counts. Method: immunoSEQ multiplex PCR; TCRdb's copy keeps in-frame clones and lacks some. The V and J calls and the clone size are those of that table, but D and trimming were determined from the DNA. The sample lists approximately 60,000 clones; around 81% were seen once. This clone was counted between two and nine times. The J segment lost 5 bases and the V segment lost 6 bases, leaving 5 bases of the junction unmatched. The CDR3 runs to 14 residues. The germline CDR1 and CDR2 sequences are SGHNT and YYREEE (reference sequence).

The specimen sequenced was peripheral blood. The chain recombines TRBV5-4 with TRBJ2-2, with 9 bases that match TRBD1. The sequence came from an elderly woman with acute or convalescent COVID-19. CDR3 sequence: CASTPTGGTGELFF. The CDR3 bases are TGTGCCAGCACCCCGACAGGGGGGACCGGGGAGCTGTTTTTT.